The rows below give T cell receptor beta chains drawn from one sample of a study of blood T cell repertoires in COVID-19. Repertoires were generated with immunoSEQ multiplex PCR, while TCRdb's copy carries only in-frame clones and drops some. The sample shows about 250,000 clones, 90% of them seen only once. Sequences were obtained from peripheral blood. The receptor source for this set is a woman aged 55-70 years with COVID-19, enrolled during active disease. The CDR3 runs from the conserved cysteine through the conserved F or W. Fields, in order: V gene, clone size, CDR3 protein. Clone size is given for some rows only: seen once, a few or many times, or a class if the clone is expanded.

TRBV9 once CASSGQGSTDTQYF
TRBV19 - CASSRTGGAQPQHF
TRBV25-1 - CASSTGGGNTGELFF
TRBV20-1 - CSARPQEGAFF
TRBV6-5 - CASRDTPAKNIQYF
TRBV5-6 - CASSHGTASLSGNTIYF
TRBV30 - CAWSLLGDSYEQYF
TRBV3-1/TRBV3-2 - CASSQVSRGHDEKLFF
TRBV19 - CASSLGGTGGDEQYF
TRBV6-2/TRBV6-3 - CASSYLQAGGYTF
TRBV7-9 - CASSQAGTGGYGYTF
TRBV9 - CASSATGVIGEKLFF
TRBV7-8 - CASSLDVAGLYEQYF
TRBV10-3 - CAISLGGNTEAFF
TRBV19 - CASSIRSLGSHNEQFF
TRBV7-9 - CASSSSGLTEAFF
TRBV27 - CASSFDRGHQPQHF
TRBV14 once CASSQEVPGAEAFF
TRBV11-2 - CASSPSMSEKLFF
TRBV19 - CASSIGGQNYGYTF
TRBV7-9 - CASSPRGQGRKLDTEAFF
TRBV6-6 - CASSLSPGYPGNNQPQHF
TRBV7-2 - CASSLRQGSNGYTF
TRBV9 - CASSGGQGGSTEAFF
TRBV6-1 - CASRSGTLNSPLHF
TRBV19 - CASSIGGSNQPQHF
TRBV6-5 - CASSYWSGGYGYTF
TRBV2 - CASSDGPYNEQFF
TRBV14 - CASSRSRNTIYF
TRBV18 - CASSPGQGPPNQPQHF
TRBV3-1/TRBV3-2 - CASSGGANYGYTF
TRBV5-1 - CASSLEGTSLNTEAFF
TRBV7-2 - CASSPVAGGITGELFF
TRBV10-1 - CASSEKTGHSNQPQHF
TRBV4-2 - CASSQGSSRGYTF
TRBV9 once CASSGEGQGSAEAFF
TRBV5-4 - CASSPPETAYGYTF
TRBV7-3 - CASSILAGGYNEQFF
TRBV2 - CASGGTGGIRVLADTQYF
TRBV19 - CASTGPRTGRGRGQPQHF
TRBV7-8 - CASSFRTVNYGYTF
TRBV19 - CASSPGQGPYEQYF
TRBV12-3/TRBV12-4 - CASSLARNEQFF
TRBV6-5 - CASRGQGKGYTF
TRBV23-1 few CASSQYTGGPESYTF
TRBV27 - CASSLFSVGQGGLLGGEKLFF
TRBV19 - CASSTGQGNTIYF
TRBV7-9 - CASSDSSYEQYF
TRBV6-5 - CASSRTGRGDEQYF
TRBV19 - CASSIDKGQGGQPQHF
TRBV9 once CASSTKGMRSGANVLTF
TRBV6-2/TRBV6-3 - CASSYSRRGGGANVLTF
TRBV27 - CASSSRPGQNTEAFF
TRBV15 once CATSTGGFGTEAFF
TRBV15 - CATSRGERYFSYNEQFF
TRBV19 - CASSITAQNTEAFF
TRBV19 - CASSPRRGGSYEQYF
TRBV6-5 - CASRYTQGMNTEAFF
TRBV7-8 once CASSFDRESNQPQHF